These 25 T cell receptor beta chains originate from one sample sequenced in a study of T-cell memory formation after mild COVID-19 (dated by TCRdb to about 2021). Libraries were made using 5' RACE. Sequencing instrument: Illumina NovaSeq 6000. Starting from the raw public reads, TCRdb applied fastp trimming at Q25, assembled clones with MiXCR and retained in-frame beta chains. CDR3 protein sequences are deduplicated, and each keeps its most common genes and DNA. The table for this sample lists approximately 40,000 distinct CDR3 sequences; 9.5% to 12% of them were counted only once. The ten most abundant clones make up just under 30% of the sample. The sample was PBMCs or a T cell subset sorted from them (not recorded which). Receptor source: a man aged 18 to 29 who had mild COVID-19 (a few samples of this study predate the infection). The sample titles of this study are shuffled in the database, so cell type and time point are left out; the donor was told from shared clones.

This clonotype was observed at least ten times. This sequence joins TRBV4-2 and TRBJ2-3, with 8 bases that match TRBD2. J gave up 2 bases and V 3 bases, and 4 bases lay outside the gene matches. CDR1 is LGHNA and CDR2 is YNFKEQ in the germline V gene. CDR3 length: 15 amino acids. CDR3 DNA: TGTGCCAGCAGCCAGTCGCGGGGGGCCACAGATACGCAGTATTTT. Its translation is CASSQSRGATDTQYF.

This clonotype showed up just a few times. Written as DNA, the CDR3 is TGTGCCATCTCAGGAGGAGACAATCAGCCCCAGCATTTT. Protein: CAISGGDNQPQHF. The chain is built from TRBV10-3 and TRBJ1-5; D gene uncertain. Trimming pared 8 bases from V and 3 bases from J, leaving 11 bases between. The germline V gene has CDR1 ENHRY and CDR2 SYGVKD. This CDR3 has 13 residues.

In this sample, this clonotype turned up many times. The chain combines TRBV9 with TRBJ2-1; 13 bases agree with TRBD2. The CDR3 spans 17 residues. V lost 0 bases and J lost 7; bases outside the gene matches: 7. The germline CDR1 and CDR2 sequences are SGDLS and YYNGEE. The CDR3 DNA reads as TGTGCCAGCAGCGTAGGACTAGCGGGGGGCCGAGGGAATGAGCAGTTCTTC. It translates to CASSVGLAGGRGNEQFF. Based on the CDR3 plus reference TRBV9 and TRBJ2-1, the full variable domain is DSGVTQTPKHLITATGQRVTLRCSPRSGDLSVYWYQQSLDQGLQFLIQYYNGEERAKGNILERFSAQQFPDLHSELNLSSLELGDSALYFCASSVGLAGGRGNEQFFGPGTRLTVL.

This clonotype has a count of ten or more. V gene TRBV11-2 combines with J gene TRBJ1-5; TRBD1 is a possible D gene (6 bases). Germline values: CDR1 SGHAT, CDR2 FQNNGV. This CDR3 region has 16 residues. The V end lost 1 base, the J end lost 6 bases, and 16 bases lay between the germline ends. DNA of the CDR3: TGTGCCAGCAGCTTAGGCAGGGGAGGACACGGTCAGCCCCAGCATTTT. It translates to CASSLGRGGHGQPQHF.

This clonotype appeared a few times. The chain recombines TRBV14 with TRBJ1-2, with D hard to call. Germline assignment: CDR1 SGHDN and CDR2 FVKESK. CDR3 length: 12 residues. V dropped 3 bases and J dropped 2 bases, with 4 bases sitting between them. CDR3 sequence (DNA): TGTGCCAGCAGCCAGATGAACTATGGCTACACCTTC. Amino acids: CASSQMNYGYTF.

This clonotype came up many times. The rearrangement joins TRBV5-1 to TRBJ2-3; D possibly corresponds to TRBD2 (5 bases). Deletions cut 2 bases from V and 2 bases from J, with 9 bases between. This CDR3 has 14 amino acids. Germline V gene sequence: CDR1 SGHRS, CDR2 YFSETQ. CDR3 region: CASSFLLDTDTQYF. CDR3 bases: TGCGCCAGCAGCTTTCTACTAGACACAGATACGCAGTATTTT. Complete variable domain (other parts from reference TRBV5-1 and TRBJ2-3): KAGVTQTPRYLIKTRGQQVTLSCSPISGHRSVSWYQQTPGQGLQFLFEYFSETQRNKGNFPGRFSGRQFSNSRSEMNVSTLELGDSALYLCASSFLLDTDTQYFGPGTRLTVL.

This clonotype was seen more than once but under ten times. The genes are TRBV12-3 or TRBV12-4 and TRBJ1-6, with a weak D call TRBD1 (5 bases). The CDR3 covers 15 residues. Trimming left V 7 bases short and J 6 bases short, with 16 bases between. Written as DNA, the CDR3 is TGTGCCAGCAAACGCAGGGAAGTGTTTAATTCACCCCTCCACTTT. This translates into CASKRREVFNSPLHF.

The table lists this clonotype with many counts. The CDR3 bases are TGTGCCAGCAGTTTTCCAGGGTCCTTCGGCGGCTACACCTTC. It yields the protein CASSFPGSFGGYTF. This chain uses TRBV12-3 or TRBV12-4 with TRBJ1-2, with a possible D match to TRBD1 (5 bases). V shed 3 bases and J shed 8 bases, with 16 bases lying between them. The CDR3 extends over 14 amino acids.

The chain has TRBV6-2 or TRBV6-3 and TRBJ2-7; D is possibly TRBD1 (6 bases). From germline, CDR1 is MNHEY and CDR2 SVGEGT. The CDR3 covers 14 residues. Trimming cost V 5 bases and J 1 base, with 12 bases left between them. CDR3 amino acids: CASSLPDSSYEQYF. In DNA, the CDR3 is TGTGCCAGCAGTCTGCCGGACAGTTCCTACGAGCAGTACTTC.

This clonotype appeared many times. The chain recombines TRBV5-5 with TRBJ2-1; the D call may be TRBD1 or TRBD2 (6 bases each). The CDR3 contains 13 residues. CDR1 is SGHKS and CDR2 is YYEKEE in the germline V gene (reference sequence). V was cut by 0 bases and J by 8 bases, with 9 bases left in between. In DNA form, the CDR3 reads TGTGCCAGCAGCTTGGCGGGGGCCGATGAGCAGTTCTTC. This encodes CASSLAGADEQFF.

There are many counts of this clonotype. The chain joins TRBV6-5 to TRBJ2-5; 8 bases line up with TRBD1. CDR3 length: 15 amino acids. Germline V lookup: CDR1 MNHEY, CDR2 SVGAGI. With V trimmed by 0 bases and J by 5 bases, 5 bases remained unmatched. The CDR3 is CASSYSQGARETQYF. The CDR3 nucleotides are TGTGCCAGCAGTTACTCGCAGGGGGCTCGGGAGACCCAGTACTTC.

This clonotype occurred a few times. The chain uses TRBV19 and TRBJ2-1; 11 nucleotides agree with TRBD2. This CDR3 region has 18 residues. Trimming removed 5 bases from V and 0 bases from J; junction bases left unmatched: 9. CDR1 and CDR2 from the germline V gene are LNHDA and SQIVND (reference sequence). CDR3 bases: TGTGCCAGTAGTCCACTAGCGGGGGCCACGAGCTCCTACAATGAGCAGTTCTTC. Translation gives CASSPLAGATSSYNEQFF. Looking up the rest from reference TRBV19 and TRBJ2-1 gives the full variable domain: DGGITQSPKYLFRKEGQNVTLSCEQNLNHDAMYWYRQDPGQGLRLIYYSQIVNDFQKGDIAEGYSVSREKKESFPLTVTSAQKNPTAFYLCASSPLAGATSSYNEQFFGPGTRLTVL.

This clonotype was seen repeatedly, ten times or more. The chain employs TRBV12-3 or TRBV12-4 and TRBJ2-5; D gene uncertain. Between the trimmed V and J ends, which lost 6 bases and 7 bases, there was a span of 15 bases. This CDR3 is built from 13 residues. The chain's CDR3 is CASRLAAAGTQYF. The CDR3 DNA reads as TGTGCCAGCAGGTTGGCGGCGGCAGGGACCCAGTACTTC.

This clonotype was observed at least ten times. The rearrangement joins TRBV5-4 to TRBJ1-4; TRBD1 might be the D (5 bases). V was pared by 2 bases and J by 2 bases, with 13 bases between. The CDR3 extends over 16 amino acids. The V gene's germline CDR1 is SGHNT and CDR2 YYREEE (reference sequence). CDR3 nucleotides: TGTGCCAGCAGCTTCTCGACCCCAGGGACTAATGAAAAACTGTTTTTT. Translating it yields CASSFSTPGTNEKLFF. The whole variable domain, remainder taken from reference TRBV5-4 and TRBJ1-4, is ETGVTQSPTHLIKTRGQQVTLRCSSQSGHNTVSWYQQALGQGPQFIFQYYREEENGRGNFPPRFSGLQFPNYSSELNVNALELDDSALYLCASSFSTPGTNEKLFFGSGTQLSVL.

This clonotype has a count of ten or more. The J gene is TRBJ1-1, the V gene TRBV12-3 or TRBV12-4, with D possibly TRBD1 on 6 matching bases. This CDR3 has 11 residues. Between the trimmed V and J ends, which lost 4 bases and 11 bases, there was a span of 11 bases. The CDR3 nucleotides read TGTGCCAGCAGTTCCTACAGGGCGGCTTTCTTT. It yields the protein CASSSYRAAFF.

This clonotype came up many times. The chain has TRBV7-9 and TRBJ2-3, with D perhaps given as TRBD1 or TRBD2 (6 bases each). Trimming stripped 1 base from V and 6 bases from J, with 8 bases between. CDR3 length equals 13 residues. Germline V CDR1 and CDR2: SEHNR, FQNEAQ (reference sequence). CDR3 nucleotides: TGTGCCAGCAGCTTAGTGGGGGGCGATACGCAGTATTTT. As protein: CASSLVGGDTQYF.

In this sample, this clonotype is medium-sized. The CDR3 here is CASSLVASGTDTQYF. CDR3 in DNA: TGCGCCAGCAGCTTGGTTGCTAGCGGCACAGATACGCAGTATTTT. This chain uses TRBV5-1 with TRBJ2-3; D perhaps matches TRBD2 (6 bases). The germline V and J ends were trimmed by 0 bases and 1 base, with 9 bases remaining between them. Germline V CDR1 and CDR2: SGHRS, YFSETQ. This CDR3 spans 15 amino acids.

The CDR3 DNA sequence: TGCAGCGTTGGATGGCAAACCTACGAGCAGTACTTC. Its translation: CSVGWQTYEQYF. This chain joins TRBV29-1 and TRBJ2-7; D not resolved. The V gene's germline CDR1 is SQVTM and CDR2 ANQGSEA. V gave up 4 bases and J gave up 2 bases, with 9 bases separating them. The CDR3 sequence is 12 residues long.

Many counts were recorded for this clonotype. The DNA for the CDR3 is TGCGCCAGCAGCCCCCTCCCCACAAGCACAGATACGCAGTATTTT. Its protein product is CASSPLPTSTDTQYF. The chain has TRBV4-3 and TRBJ2-3; D not certain. Germline loops: CDR1 LGHNA, CDR2 YSLEER. V lost 4 bases, J lost 0 bases, and 11 bases lay in between. The CDR3 is 15 residues long.

This clonotype was picked up many times. V is TRBV4-1 and J is TRBJ1-5; D might be TRBD1 (5 bases). In germline, CDR1 is MGHRA, CDR2 YSYEKL. V dropped 3 bases and J dropped 5 bases, with 11 bases sitting between them. CDR3 length: 14 residues. The CDR3 reads CASSQGGIHQPQHF. CDR3 DNA: TGCGCCAGCAGCCAGGGGGGGATACATCAGCCCCAGCATTTT.

This clonotype came up many times. The V gene is TRBV21-1, the J gene TRBJ2-5; TRBD1, the table's D call, lacks a check against the DNA. TRBV21-1 is a recognized pseudogene. The CDR3 spans 12 residues. The CDR3 reads CASPGPQETQYF. CDR3 nucleotide sequence: TGTGCCAGCCCCGGGCCCCAAGAGACCCAGTACTTC.

As to this clonotype: A much larger clone is a single base away; this may be a read error. The rearrangement links TRBV4-1 to TRBJ1-5; no clear D gene. The germline CDR1 and CDR2 sequences are MGHRA and YSYEKL. This CDR3 spans 15 amino acids. The CDR3 sequence is CAGSQDLGSNQPQHF. DNA of the CDR3: TGCGCCGGCAGCCAAGATCTCGGTAGCAATCAGCCCCAGCATTTT.

This clonotype was recorded a few times. CDR3 nucleotide sequence: TGTGCCAGCAGTTTATCCCAATCGGACAGGCTGTTCTATGGCTACACCTTC. It encodes CASSLSQSDRLFYGYTF. This chain uses TRBV27 with TRBJ1-2; TRBD1 agrees at 7 bases. The CDR3 length is 17 residues. The V gene end was trimmed by 0 bases and the J gene end by 4 bases; junction bases not matched to a gene: 11. From germline, CDR1 is MNHEY and CDR2 SMNVEV (reference sequence).

This clonotype was detected many times. J is TRBJ1-2 and V is TRBV6-5; a weak D match, TRBD1 (5 bases). Per the germline V gene, CDR1 is MNHEY and CDR2 is SVGAGI. V was shortened by 5 bases and J by 5 bases, with 12 bases between the two germline ends. The CDR3 has 13 amino acids. As DNA, the CDR3 is TGTGCCAGCAGTCCCGGGGGGAGATATGGCTACACCTTC. This encodes CASSPGGRYGYTF.

The sample holds many counts of this clonotype. This chain uses TRBV20-1 with TRBJ2-4, with unresolved D. The V end lost 4 bases, the J end lost 1 base, and 5 bases lay between the germline ends. CDR3 size: 12 residues. Germline CDR1 reads DFQATT; CDR2 reads SNEGSKA (reference sequence). The CDR3 loop reads CSAKRAKNIQYF. CDR3 coding DNA: TGCAGTGCTAAGAGGGCCAAAAACATTCAGTACTTC.